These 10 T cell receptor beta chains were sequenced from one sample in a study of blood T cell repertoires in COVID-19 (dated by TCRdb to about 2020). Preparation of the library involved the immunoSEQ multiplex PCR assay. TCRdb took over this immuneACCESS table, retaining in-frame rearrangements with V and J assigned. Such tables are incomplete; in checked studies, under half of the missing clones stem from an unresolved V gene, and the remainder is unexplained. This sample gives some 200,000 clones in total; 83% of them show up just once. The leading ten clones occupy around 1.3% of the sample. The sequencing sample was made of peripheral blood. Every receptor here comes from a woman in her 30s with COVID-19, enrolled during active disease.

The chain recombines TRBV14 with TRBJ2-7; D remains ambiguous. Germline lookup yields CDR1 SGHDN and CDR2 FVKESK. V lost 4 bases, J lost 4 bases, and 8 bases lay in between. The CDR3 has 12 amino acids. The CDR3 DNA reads TGTGCCAGCAGCCCACAGCATTACGAGCAGTACTTC. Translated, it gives CASSPQHYEQYF.

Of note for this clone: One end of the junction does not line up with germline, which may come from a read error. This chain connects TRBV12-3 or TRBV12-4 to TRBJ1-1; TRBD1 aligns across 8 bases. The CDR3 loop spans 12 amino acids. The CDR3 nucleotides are TGTGCCAGCAGTCGTCGACAGGGGAAGTGTCTCTTT. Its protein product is CASSRRQGKCLF.

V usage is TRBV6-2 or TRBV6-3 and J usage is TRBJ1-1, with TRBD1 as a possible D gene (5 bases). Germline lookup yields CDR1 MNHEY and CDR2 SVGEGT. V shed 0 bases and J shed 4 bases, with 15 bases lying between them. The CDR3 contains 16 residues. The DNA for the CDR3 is TGTGCCAGCAGTTACTCGGGTCCAGGGCTTGCCACTGAAGCTTTCTTT. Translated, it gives CASSYSGPGLATEAFF.

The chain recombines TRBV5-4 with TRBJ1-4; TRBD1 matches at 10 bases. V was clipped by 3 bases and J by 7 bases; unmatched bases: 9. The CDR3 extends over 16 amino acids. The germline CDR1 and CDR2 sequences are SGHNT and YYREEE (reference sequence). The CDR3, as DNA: TGTGCCAGCAGCTCGATGGTCGGGACAGGGGTTGAAAAACTGTTTTTT. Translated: CASSSMVGTGVEKLFF. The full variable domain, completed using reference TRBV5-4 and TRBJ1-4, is ETGVTQSPTHLIKTRGQQVTLRCSSQSGHNTVSWYQQALGQGPQFIFQYYREEENGRGNFPPRFSGLQFPNYSSELNVNALELDDSALYLCASSSMVGTGVEKLFFGSGTQLSVL.

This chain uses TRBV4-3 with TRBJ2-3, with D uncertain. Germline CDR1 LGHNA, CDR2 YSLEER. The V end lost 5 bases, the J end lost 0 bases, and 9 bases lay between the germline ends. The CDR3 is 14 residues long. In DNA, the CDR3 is TGCGCCAGCAGCGAATCTAGGAGCACAGATACGCAGTATTTT. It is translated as CASSESRSTDTQYF.

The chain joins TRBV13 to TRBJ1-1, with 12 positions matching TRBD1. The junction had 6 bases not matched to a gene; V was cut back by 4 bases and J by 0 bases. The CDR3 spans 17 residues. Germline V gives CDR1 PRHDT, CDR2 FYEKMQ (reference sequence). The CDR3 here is CASSSPGQGALNTEAFF. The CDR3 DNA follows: TGTGCCAGCAGCTCGCCGGGACAGGGGGCCCTGAACACTGAAGCTTTCTTT.

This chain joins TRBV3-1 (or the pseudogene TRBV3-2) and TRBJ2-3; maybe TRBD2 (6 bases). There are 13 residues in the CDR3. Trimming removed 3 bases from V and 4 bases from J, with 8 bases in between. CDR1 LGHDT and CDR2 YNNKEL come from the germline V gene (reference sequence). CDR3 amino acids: CASSQGTPDTQYF. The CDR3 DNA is TGTGCCAGCAGCCAGGGGACTCCAGATACGCAGTATTTT.

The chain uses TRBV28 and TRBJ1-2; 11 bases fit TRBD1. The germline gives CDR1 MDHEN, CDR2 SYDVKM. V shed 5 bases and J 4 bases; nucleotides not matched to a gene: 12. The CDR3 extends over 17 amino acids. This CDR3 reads CASSTIGTGGTIYGYTF. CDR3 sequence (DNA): TGTGCCAGCAGTACAATCGGGACAGGGGGAACGATCTATGGCTACACCTTC.

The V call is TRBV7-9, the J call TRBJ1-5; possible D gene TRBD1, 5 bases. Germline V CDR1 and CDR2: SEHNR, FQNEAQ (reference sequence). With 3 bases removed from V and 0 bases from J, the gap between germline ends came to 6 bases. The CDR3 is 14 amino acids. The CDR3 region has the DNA TGTGCCAGCAGCTTCGACAGTAGCAATCAGCCCCAGCATTTT. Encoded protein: CASSFDSSNQPQHF.

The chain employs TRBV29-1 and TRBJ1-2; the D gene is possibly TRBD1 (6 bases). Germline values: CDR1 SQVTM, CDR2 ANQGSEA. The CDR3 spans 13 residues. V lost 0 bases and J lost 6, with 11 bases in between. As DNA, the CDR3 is TGCAGCGTTGAAGACCCGACAGGAGATGGCTACACCTTC. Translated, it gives CSVEDPTGDGYTF. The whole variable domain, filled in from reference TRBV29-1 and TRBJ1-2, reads SAVISQKPSRDICQRGTSLTIQCQVDSQVTMMFWYRQQPGQSLTLIATANQGSEATYESGFVIDKFPISRPNLTFSTLTVSNMSPEDSSIYLCSVEDPTGDGYTFGSGTRLTVV.